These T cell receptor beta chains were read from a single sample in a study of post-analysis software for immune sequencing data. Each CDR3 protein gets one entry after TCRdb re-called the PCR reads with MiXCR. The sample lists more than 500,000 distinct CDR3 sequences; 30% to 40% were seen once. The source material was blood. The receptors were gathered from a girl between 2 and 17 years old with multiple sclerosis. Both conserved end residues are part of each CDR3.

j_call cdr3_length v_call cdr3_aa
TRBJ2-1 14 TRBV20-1 CSSWVAGGYNEQFF
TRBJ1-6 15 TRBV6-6 CASSWNRVENSPLHF
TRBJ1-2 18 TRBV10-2 CASRRTGVRDFGGYGYTF
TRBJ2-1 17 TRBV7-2 CASSPNSGGGSYNEQFF
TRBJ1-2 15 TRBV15 CATSRDRVANYGYTF
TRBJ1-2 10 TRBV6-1 CASRESGYTF
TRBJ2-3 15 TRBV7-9 CASRHLTGSTDTQYF
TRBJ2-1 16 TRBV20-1 CSAWGRGGTSVDEQFF
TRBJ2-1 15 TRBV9 CASSVLAGGPYEQFF
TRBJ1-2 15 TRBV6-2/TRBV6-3 CASSYGGGRGYGYTF
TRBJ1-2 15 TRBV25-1 CASSPLGRENYGYTF
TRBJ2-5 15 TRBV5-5 CASSGAGGHQETQYF
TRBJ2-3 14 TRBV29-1 CSVVNPTFADTQYF
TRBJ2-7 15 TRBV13 CASWQRTAISYEQYF
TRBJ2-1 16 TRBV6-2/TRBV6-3 CASSTILAGTTNEQFF
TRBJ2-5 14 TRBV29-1 CSARDRAYQETQYF
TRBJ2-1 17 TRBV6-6 CASSPARGAISYNEQFF
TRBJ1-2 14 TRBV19 CASSPPQGIYGYTF
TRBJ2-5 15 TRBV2 CASSRLAVNQETQYF
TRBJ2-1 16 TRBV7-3 CASSFGTSLSCNEQFF
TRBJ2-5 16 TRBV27 CASSRPPGVGQETQYF
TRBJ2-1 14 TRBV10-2 CASSRVGPNNEQFF
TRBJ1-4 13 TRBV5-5 CASSLALNEKLFF
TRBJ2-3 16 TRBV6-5 CASSYSGGQGADTQYF
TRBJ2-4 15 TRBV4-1 CASSQPGMAKNIQYF
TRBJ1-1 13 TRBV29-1 CSVPNLGGTEAFF
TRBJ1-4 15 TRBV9 CASSNLRAGREKLFF
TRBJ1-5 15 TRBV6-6 CASSTEDRGNQPQHF
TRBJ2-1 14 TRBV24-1 CATSDLQGRTEQFF
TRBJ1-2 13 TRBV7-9 CASSLESVRGYTF
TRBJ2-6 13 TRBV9 CASSVVGANVLTF
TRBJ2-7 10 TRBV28 CASGAVEQYF
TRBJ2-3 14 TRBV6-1 CASSDGLAVDTQYF
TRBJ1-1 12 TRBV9 CASSVGDTEAFF
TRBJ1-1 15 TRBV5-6 CASSLNVASGTEAFF
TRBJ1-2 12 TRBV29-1 CSVESVNYGYTF
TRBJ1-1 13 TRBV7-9 CASSPTDGARAFF
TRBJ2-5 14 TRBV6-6 CASSYIRGIETQYF
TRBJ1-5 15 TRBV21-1 CASNPGQPRNQPQHF
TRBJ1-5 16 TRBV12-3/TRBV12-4 CASSDNREAGNQPQHF
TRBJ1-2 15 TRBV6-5 CASSYSYQGAGGYTF
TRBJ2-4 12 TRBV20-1 CSGPKGKNIQYF